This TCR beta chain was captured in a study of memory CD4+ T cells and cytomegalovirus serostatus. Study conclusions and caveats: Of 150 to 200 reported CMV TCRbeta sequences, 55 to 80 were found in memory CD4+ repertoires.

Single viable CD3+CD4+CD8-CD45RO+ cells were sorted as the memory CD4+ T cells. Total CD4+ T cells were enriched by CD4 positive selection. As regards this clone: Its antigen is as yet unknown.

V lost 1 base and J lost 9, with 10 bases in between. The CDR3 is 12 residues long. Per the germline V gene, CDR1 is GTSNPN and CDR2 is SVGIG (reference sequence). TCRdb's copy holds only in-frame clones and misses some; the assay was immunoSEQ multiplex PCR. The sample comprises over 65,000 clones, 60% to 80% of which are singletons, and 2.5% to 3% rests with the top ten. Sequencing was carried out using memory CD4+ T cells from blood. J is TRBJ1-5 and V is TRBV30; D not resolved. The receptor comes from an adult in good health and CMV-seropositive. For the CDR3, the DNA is TGTGCCTGGAGTGGCGCAGTATCGCCCCAGCATTTT. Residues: CAWSGAVSPQHF.